This TCR beta chain was obtained from a study of CD8 T cells in ankylosing spondylitis. This CDR3 is built from 16 residues. The V gene's germline CDR1 is DFQATT and CDR2 SNEGSKA (reference sequence). V dropped 3 bases and J dropped 3; count of bases not matched to a gene: 4. Quantitative 5'-RACE with molecular barcodes produced the TCR beta libraries. One entry per CDR3 protein, called by TCRdb with MiXCR from the 5' RACE reads. The data contain 700,000 to 1,000,000 distinct CDR3 sequences, roughly 12% of them singletons. In its sample, this clonotype was seen a few times. What it recognizes is unknown. Study results and limitations: Matched synovial fluid from ankylosing spondylitis patients was reported to be enriched for disease-linked clones. Within ankylosing spondylitis blood, a TCR beta motif made up of eight or nine highly homologous variants appeared to be characteristic. Earlier studies detected some motif variants in reactive arthritis synovial fluid and blood. Disease-linked clones proved CD8+ and comparatively uncommon in peripheral blood.

The receptor was derived from a male donor with ankylosing spondylitis. The V call is TRBV20-1, the J call TRBJ2-1; 14 positions match TRBD2. The sequenced material came from blood, either unsorted or a sorted T cell fraction (not recorded which). As DNA, the CDR3 is TGCAGTGCTAGGACTAGCGGGAGGGCCGTCTACAATGAGCAGTTCTTC. Translated, it gives CSARTSGRAVYNEQFF.